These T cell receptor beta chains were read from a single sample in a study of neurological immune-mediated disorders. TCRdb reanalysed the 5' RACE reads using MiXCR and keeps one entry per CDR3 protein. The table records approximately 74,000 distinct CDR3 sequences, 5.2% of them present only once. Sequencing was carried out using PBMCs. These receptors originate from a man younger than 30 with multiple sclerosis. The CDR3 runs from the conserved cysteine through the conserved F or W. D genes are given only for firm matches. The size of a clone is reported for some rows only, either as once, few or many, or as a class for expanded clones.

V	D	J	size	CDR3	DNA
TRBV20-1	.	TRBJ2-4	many	CSAFSRLGGKNIQYF	TGCAGTGCCTTCTCGCGGTTGGGAGGCAAAAACATTCAGTACTTC
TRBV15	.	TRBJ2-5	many	CATSRDLTGLGETQYF	TGTGCCACCAGCAGAGATTTGACAGGCCTGGGGGAGACCCAGTACTTC
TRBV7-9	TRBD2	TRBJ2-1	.	CASRPGGVPYNEQFF	TGTGCCAGCAGACCCGGGGGGGTTCCCTACAATGAGCAGTTCTTC
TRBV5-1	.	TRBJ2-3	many	CASSLGYREADTQYF	TGCGCCAGCAGCTTGGGATACAGGGAGGCGGATACGCAGTATTTT
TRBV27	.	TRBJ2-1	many	CASSNLQLHEQFF	TGTGCCAGCAGTAATTTGCAGCTACATGAGCAGTTCTTC
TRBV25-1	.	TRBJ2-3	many	CASSEWGETDTQYF	TGTGCCAGCAGTGAATGGGGGGAGACAGATACGCAGTATTTT
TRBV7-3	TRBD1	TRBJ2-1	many	CASSQTGVHEQFF	TGTGCCAGCAGCCAAACAGGGGTGCATGAGCAGTTCTTC
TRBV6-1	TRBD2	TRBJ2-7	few	CASSEGNPGLLAGGPVYEQYF	TGTGCCAGCAGTGAAGGGAACCCCGGGTTGCTAGCGGGAGGGCCGGTCTACGAGCAGTACTTC
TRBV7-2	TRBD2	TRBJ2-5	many	CASSLGGGRTQETQYF	TGTGCCAGCAGCTTAGGGGGCGGGAGAACTCAAGAGACCCAGTACTTC
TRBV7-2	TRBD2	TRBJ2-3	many	CASSLVYGLAVPGSSTDTQYF	TGTGCCAGCAGCTTAGTATATGGACTAGCGGTACCAGGGTCTAGCACAGATACGCAGTATTTT
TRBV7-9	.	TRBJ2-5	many	CASSLLAKETQYF	TGTGCCAGCAGCTTACTAGCGAAAGAGACCCAGTACTTC
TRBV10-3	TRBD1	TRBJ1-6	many	CAISDPKTGTVIHF	TGTGCCATCAGTGATCCCAAAACCGGGACAGTTATCCACTTT
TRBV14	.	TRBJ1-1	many	CASSQPSQGVTEAFF	TGTGCCAGCAGCCAACCGTCCCAGGGAGTCACTGAAGCTTTCTTT
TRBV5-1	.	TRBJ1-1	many	CASSVDGNTEAFF	TGCGCCAGCAGCGTGGACGGGAACACTGAAGCTTTCTTT
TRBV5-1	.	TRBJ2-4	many	CASSLDPGPRLARSKNIQYF	TGCGCCAGCAGCTTGGATCCGGGGCCCCGACTGGCGAGGAGCAAAAACATTCAGTACTTC
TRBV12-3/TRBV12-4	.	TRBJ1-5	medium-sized	CASSQSHYSNQPQNF	TGTGCCAGCAGCCAGAGTCATTATAGCAATCAGCCCCAGAATTTT
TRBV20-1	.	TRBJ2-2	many	CSARDYFKGDTGELFF	TGCAGTGCTAGAGATTATTTCAAGGGGGACACCGGGGAGCTGTTTTTT
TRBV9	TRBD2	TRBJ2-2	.	CASSDGTSVPIGSGELFF	TGTGCCAGCAGCGACGGGACTAGCGTACCTATTGGGTCCGGGGAGCTGTTTTTT
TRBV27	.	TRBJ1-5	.	CASSPWGGNQPQHF	TGTGCCAGCAGTCCCTGGGGAGGGAATCAGCCCCAGCATTTT
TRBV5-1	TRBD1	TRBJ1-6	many	CASSLQGQGNNSPLNF	TGCGCCAGCAGCTTGCAAGGACAGGGGAATAATTCACCCCTCAACTTT
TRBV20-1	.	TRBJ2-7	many	CSARGPRAYEQYF	TGCAGTGCTAGGGGACCGAGGGCCTACGAGCAGTACTTC
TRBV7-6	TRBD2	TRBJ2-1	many	CASSKGGLASYNEQFF	TGTGCCAGCAGCAAAGGTGGACTAGCCTCCTACAATGAGCAGTTCTTC
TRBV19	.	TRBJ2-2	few	CASSMNTGELFF	TGTGCCAGTAGTATGAACACCGGGGAGCTGTTTTTT
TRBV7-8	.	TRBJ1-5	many	CASSPIQGRNQPQHF	TGTGCCAGCAGCCCAATCCAGGGTCGCAATCAGCCCCAGCATTTT
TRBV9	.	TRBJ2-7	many	CASNQLGEGYEQYF	TGTGCCAGCAACCAATTAGGGGAAGGATACGAGCAGTACTTC
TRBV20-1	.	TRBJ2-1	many	CSARGTSRNFNEQFF	TGCAGTGCTAGAGGAACTAGTCGCAACTTCAATGAGCAGTTCTTC
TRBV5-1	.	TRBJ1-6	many	CASSLVGGQGSPLHF	TGCGCCAGCAGCTTGGTTGGGGGGCAAGGTTCACCCCTCCACTTT
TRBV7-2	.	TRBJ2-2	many	CASSLYARGTGELFF	TGTGCCAGCAGCTTATACGCTAGAGGCACCGGGGAGCTGTTTTTT
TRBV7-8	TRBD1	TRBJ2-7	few	CASSLGQGGLQQYF	TGTGCCAGCAGCCTTGGACAGGGTGGCTTGCAGCAGTACTTC
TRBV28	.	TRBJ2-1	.	CASSLPVAIGSYNEQFF	TGTGCCAGCAGTTTACCGGTGGCTATCGGGTCCTACAATGAGCAGTTCTTC
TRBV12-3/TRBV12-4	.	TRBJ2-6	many	CASSPTVPGANVLTF	TGTGCCAGCAGCCCGACAGTCCCTGGGGCCAACGTCCTGACTTTC
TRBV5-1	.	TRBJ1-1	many	CASSFQPGSNTEAFF	TGCGCCAGCAGCTTTCAGCCGGGCTCGAACACTGAAGCTTTCTTT
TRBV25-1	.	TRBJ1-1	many	CASSTAQGRTEAFF	TGTGCCAGCAGTACCGCACAGGGCCGCACTGAAGCTTTCTTT
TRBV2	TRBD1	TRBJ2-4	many	CASSGQGQNIQYF	TGTGCCAGCAGTGGACAGGGACAAAACATTCAGTACTTC
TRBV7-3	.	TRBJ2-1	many	CASSLFQGGNEQFF	TGTGCCAGCAGCTTATTTCAGGGGGGTAATGAGCAGTTCTTC
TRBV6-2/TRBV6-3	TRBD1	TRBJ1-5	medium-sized	CASSSGTASQPQHF	TGTGCCAGCAGTTCCGGGACAGCGAGTCAGCCCCAGCATTTT
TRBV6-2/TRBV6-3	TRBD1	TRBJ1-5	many	CASKDRVDSNQPQHF	TGTGCCAGCAAGGACAGGGTGGATAGCAATCAGCCCCAGCATTTT
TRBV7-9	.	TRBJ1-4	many	CASSPGGAANEKLFF	TGTGCCAGCAGCCCCGGGGGGGCGGCTAATGAAAAACTGTTTTTT
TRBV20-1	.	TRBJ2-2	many	CSAPGTNTGELFF	TGCAGTGCCCCCGGGACGAACACCGGGGAGCTGTTTTTT
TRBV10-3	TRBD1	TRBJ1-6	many	CAISEGGANNSPLNF	TGTGCCATCAGTGAAGGGGGCGCCAATAATTCACCCCTCAACTTT
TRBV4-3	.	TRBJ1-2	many	CASSQDAGGEIYGYTF	TGCGCCAGCAGCCAAGATGCTGGGGGCGAAATCTATGGCTACACCTTC
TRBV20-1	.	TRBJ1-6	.	CSARDRVSDAENSPLNF	TGCAGTGCTAGAGACAGGGTGTCGGACGCTGAGAATTCACCCCTCAACTTT
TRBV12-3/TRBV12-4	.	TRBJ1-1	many	CASRSQQGRAFF	TGTGCCAGCAGAAGTCAACAGGGTCGGGCTTTCTTT
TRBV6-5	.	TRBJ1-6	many	CASTEKGHGGRSPLHF	TGTGCCAGCACGGAAAAGGGTCATGGTGGGAGGTCACCCCTCCACTTT
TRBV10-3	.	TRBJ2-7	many	CAISEPPGNYEQYF	TGTGCCATCAGTGAGCCTCCGGGGAACTACGAGCAGTACTTC
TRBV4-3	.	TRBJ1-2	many	CASSRAQTQLYGYTF	TGCGCCAGCAGCCGGGCCCAGACCCAACTTTATGGCTACACCTTC